The 2 T cell receptor beta chains presented below share a single source sample, sequenced in a study of regulatory T cells in long-lasting Graves disease. As to time point: persistent/refractory GD, antithyroid drugs over 5 years with positive TRAb. From RNA extracted from PBMCs, the TCR library was made. Investigators prepared the TCR beta libraries by applying iRepertoire HTBI primers and Arm-PCR of CDR3 regions. MiXCR, run by TCRdb on the multiplex PCR reads, gives a single entry per CDR3 protein. The sample shows roughly 400,000 distinct CDR3 sequences, around a fifth of them seen only once. This sample comprised peripheral blood mononuclear cells (PBMCs), obtained when the disease was refractory, from a patient treated with antithyroid drugs. The receptors stem from a female donor with Graves disease.

This clonotype occurred a few times. V usage is TRBV6-2 or TRBV6-3 and J usage is TRBJ1-6, with 8 bases matching TRBD1. The CDR3 has 18 amino acids. CDR1 MNHEY and CDR2 SVGEGT come from the germline V gene. The V gene end was trimmed by 2 bases and the J gene end by 7 bases; junction bases not matched to a gene: 13. CDR3 loop: CASSYGQGAFGRNSPLHF. DNA for the CDR3: TGTGCCAGCAGTTACGGGCAGGGGGCCTTCGGAAGGAATTCACCCCTCCACTTT.

This rearrangement joins TRBV20-1 to TRBJ2-5; 10 bases map to TRBD2. Germline V gives CDR1 DFQATT, CDR2 SNEGSKA (reference sequence). CDR3 length equals 12 residues. The V and J ends lost 2 bases and 9 bases, in that order; junction bases with no gene match: 3. Here the CDR3 reads CSARPSGRAQYF. CDR3 nucleotide sequence: TGCAGTGCTAGACCGAGCGGGAGGGCCCAGTACTTC.